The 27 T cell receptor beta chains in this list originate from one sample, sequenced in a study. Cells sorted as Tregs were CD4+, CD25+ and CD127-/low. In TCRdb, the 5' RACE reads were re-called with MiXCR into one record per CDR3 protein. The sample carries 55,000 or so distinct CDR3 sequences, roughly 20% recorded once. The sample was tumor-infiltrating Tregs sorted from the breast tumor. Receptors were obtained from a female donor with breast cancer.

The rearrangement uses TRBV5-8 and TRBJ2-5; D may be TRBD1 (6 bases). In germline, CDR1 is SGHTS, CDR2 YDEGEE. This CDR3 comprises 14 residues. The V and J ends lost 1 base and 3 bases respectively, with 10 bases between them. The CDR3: CASSLLGHKETQYF. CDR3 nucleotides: TGTGCCAGCAGCTTGCTGGGACACAAAGAGACCCAGTACTTC.

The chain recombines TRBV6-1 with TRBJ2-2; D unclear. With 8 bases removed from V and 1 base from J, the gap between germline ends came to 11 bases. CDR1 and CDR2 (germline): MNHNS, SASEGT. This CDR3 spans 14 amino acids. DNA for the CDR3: TGTGCCAGCCGCTCCCTAGTGAACACCGGGGAGCTGTTTTTT. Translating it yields CASRSLVNTGELFF.

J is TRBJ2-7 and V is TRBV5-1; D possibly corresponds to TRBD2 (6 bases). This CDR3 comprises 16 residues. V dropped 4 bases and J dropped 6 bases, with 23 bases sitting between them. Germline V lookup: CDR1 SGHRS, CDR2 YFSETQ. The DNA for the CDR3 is TGCGCCAGCAGCGCCCCCGGGGACGACCTGGGGGGCGAGCAGTACTTC. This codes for CASSAPGDDLGGEQYF.

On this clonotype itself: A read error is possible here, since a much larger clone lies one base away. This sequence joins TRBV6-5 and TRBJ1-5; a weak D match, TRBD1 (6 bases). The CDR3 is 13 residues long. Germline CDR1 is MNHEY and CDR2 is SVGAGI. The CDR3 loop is CASSYQGSQPRHF. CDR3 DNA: TGTGCCAGCAGTTACCAGGGGAGTCAGCCCCGGCATTTT.

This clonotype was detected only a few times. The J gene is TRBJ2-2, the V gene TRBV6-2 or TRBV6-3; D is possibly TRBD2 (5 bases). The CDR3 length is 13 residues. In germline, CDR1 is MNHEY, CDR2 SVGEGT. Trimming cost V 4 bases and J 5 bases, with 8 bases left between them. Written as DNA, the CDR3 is TGTGCCAGCAGTTCTAGCCGGACCGGGGAGCTGTTTTTT. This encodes CASSSSRTGELFF.

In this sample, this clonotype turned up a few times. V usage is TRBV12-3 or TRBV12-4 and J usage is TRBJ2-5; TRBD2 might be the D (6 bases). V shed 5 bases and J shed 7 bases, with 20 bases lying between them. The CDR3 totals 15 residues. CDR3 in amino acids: CASSRQETRGGTQYF. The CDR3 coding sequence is TGTGCCAGCAGTAGGCAAGAGACTAGGGGCGGGACCCAGTACTTC.

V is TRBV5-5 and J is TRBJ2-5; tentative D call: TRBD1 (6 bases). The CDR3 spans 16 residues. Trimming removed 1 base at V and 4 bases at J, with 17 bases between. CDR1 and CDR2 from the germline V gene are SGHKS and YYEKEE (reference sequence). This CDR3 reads CASSLRFRGGGETQYF. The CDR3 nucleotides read TGTGCCAGCAGCTTGAGATTCAGGGGTGGAGGAGAGACCCAGTACTTC.

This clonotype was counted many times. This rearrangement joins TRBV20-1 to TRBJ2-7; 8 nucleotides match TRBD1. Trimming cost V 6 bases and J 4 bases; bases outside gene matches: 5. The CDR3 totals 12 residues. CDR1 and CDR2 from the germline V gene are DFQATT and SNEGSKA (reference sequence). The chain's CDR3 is CSADRGAYEQYF. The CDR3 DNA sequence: TGCAGTGCCGACAGGGGAGCGTACGAGCAGTACTTC.

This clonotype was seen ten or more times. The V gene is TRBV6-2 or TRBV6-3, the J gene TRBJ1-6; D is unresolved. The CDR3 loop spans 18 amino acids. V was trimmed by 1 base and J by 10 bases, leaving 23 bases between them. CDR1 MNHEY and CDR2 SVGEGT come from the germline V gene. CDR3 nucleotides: TGTGCCAGCAGTTACTTGCGTGGGTCGACCCGCTTTGGATCACCCCTCCACTTT. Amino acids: CASSYLRGSTRFGSPLHF.

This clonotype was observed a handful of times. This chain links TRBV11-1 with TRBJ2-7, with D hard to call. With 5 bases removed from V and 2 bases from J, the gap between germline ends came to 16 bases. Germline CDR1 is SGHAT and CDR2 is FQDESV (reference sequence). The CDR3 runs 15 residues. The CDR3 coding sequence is TGTGCCAGCAGCCGGACGGGTTCCGGGCCCTACGAGCAGTACTTC. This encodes CASSRTGSGPYEQYF.

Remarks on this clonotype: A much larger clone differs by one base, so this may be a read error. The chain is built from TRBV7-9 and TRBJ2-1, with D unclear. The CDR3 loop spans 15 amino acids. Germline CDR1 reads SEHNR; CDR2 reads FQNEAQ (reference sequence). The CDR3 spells CASSLLGTIYNVQFF. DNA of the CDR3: TGTGCCAGCAGCTTATTGGGAACTATATATAATGTGCAGTTCTTC.

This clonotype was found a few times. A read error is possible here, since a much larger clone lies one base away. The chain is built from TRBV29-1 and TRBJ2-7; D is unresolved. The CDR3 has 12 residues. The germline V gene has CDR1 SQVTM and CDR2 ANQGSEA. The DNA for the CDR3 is TGCGGCGTCTTAGGTAGCTCCTACGAGCAGTACTTC. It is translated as CGVLGSSYEQYF.

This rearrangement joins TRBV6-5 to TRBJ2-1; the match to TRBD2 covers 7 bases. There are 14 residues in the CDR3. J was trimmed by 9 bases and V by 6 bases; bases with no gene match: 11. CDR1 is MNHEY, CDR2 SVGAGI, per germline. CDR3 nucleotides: TGTGCCAGCAGGTTTCCCCATGCGGGAGCTGAGCAGTTCTTC. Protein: CASRFPHAGAEQFF.

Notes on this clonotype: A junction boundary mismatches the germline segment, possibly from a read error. CDR3 sequence: CACSLWGQGYGYTF. The CDR3 nucleotides read TGTGCCTGCAGTCTCTGGGGGCAAGGCTATGGCTACACCTTC. This chain connects TRBV12-3 or TRBV12-4 to TRBJ1-2; TRBD1 might be the D (6 bases). The CDR3 spans 14 residues.

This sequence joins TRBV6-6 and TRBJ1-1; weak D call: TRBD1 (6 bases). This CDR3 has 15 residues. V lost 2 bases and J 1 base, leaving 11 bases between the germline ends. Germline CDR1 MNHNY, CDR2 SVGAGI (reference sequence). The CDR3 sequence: CASSYPGTQNTEAFF. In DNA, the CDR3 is TGTGCCAGCAGTTACCCCGGGACACAGAACACTGAAGCTTTCTTT.

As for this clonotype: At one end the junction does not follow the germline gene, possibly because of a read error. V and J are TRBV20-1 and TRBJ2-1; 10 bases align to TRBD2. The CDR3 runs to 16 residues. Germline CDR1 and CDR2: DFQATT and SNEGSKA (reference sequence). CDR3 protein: CNARDLRTSGYNEQFF. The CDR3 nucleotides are TGCAATGCTAGAGATCTAAGGACTAGCGGTTACAATGAGCAGTTCTTC.

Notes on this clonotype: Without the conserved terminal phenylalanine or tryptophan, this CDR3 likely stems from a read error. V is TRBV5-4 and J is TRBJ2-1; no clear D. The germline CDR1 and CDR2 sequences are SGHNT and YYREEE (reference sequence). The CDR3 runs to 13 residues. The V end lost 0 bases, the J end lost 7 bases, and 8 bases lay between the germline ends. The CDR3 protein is CASSLAARNEQFS. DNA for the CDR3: TGTGCCAGCAGCTTGGCGGCTAGAAATGAGCAGTTCTCC.

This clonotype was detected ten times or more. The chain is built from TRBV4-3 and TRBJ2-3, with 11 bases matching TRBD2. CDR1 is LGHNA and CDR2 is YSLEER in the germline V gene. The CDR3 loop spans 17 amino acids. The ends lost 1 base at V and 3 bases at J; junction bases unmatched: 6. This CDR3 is CASSQGLAGGRTDTQYF. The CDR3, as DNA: TGCGCCAGCAGCCAAGGGCTAGCGGGGGGAAGAACAGATACGCAGTATTTT.

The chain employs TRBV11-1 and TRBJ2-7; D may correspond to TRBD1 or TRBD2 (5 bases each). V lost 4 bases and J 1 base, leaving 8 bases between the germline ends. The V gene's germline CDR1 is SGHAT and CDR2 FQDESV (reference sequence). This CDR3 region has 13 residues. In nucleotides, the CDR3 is TGTGCCAGCAGCTGGGGGTCTTCCTACGAGCAGTACTTC. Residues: CASSWGSSYEQYF.

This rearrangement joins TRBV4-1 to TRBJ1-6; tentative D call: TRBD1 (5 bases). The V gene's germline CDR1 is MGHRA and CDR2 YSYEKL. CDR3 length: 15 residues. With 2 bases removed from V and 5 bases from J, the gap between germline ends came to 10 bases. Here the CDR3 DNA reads TGCGCCAGCAGCCAATCGCAGGGAGATAATTCACCCCTCCACTTT. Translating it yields CASSQSQGDNSPLHF.

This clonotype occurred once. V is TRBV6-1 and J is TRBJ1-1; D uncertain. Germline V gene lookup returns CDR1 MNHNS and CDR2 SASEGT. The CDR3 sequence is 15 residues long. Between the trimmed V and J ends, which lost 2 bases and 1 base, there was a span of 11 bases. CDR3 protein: CASSELDWSNTEAFF. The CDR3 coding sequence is TGTGCCAGCAGTGAATTGGACTGGTCGAACACTGAAGCTTTCTTT.

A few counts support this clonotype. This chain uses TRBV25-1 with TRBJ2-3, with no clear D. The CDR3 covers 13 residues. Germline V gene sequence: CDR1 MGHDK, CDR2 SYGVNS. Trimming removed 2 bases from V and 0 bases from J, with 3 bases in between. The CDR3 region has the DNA TGTGCCAGCAGTGAAGGAAGCACAGATACGCAGTATTTT. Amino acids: CASSEGSTDTQYF.

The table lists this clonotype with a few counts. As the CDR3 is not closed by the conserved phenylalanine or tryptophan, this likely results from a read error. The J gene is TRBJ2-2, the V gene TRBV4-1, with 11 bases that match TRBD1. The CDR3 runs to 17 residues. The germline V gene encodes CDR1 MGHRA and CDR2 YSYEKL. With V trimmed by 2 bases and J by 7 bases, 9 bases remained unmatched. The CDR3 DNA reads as TGCGCCAGCAGCCAATCTATGGGACAGGGGGATAACGGGGAGCTGTTTTCT. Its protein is CASSQSMGQGDNGELFS.

CDR3 nucleotides: TGTGCCAGCAGTTTATGGCAGGGGATAGAAGCTTTCTTT. It encodes CASSLWQGIEAFF. This sequence joins TRBV12-3 or TRBV12-4 and TRBJ1-1; TRBD1 is a possible D gene (6 bases). The CDR3 has 13 residues. V lost 2 bases to trimming and J lost 8 bases, with 12 bases between them.

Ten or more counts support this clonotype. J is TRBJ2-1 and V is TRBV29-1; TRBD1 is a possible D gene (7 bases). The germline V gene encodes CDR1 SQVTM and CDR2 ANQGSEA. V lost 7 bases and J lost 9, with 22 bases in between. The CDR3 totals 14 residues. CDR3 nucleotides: TGCAGCGCCTCTCCAGGGGGGCGGTCGCGTGAGCAGTTCTTC. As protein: CSASPGGRSREQFF.

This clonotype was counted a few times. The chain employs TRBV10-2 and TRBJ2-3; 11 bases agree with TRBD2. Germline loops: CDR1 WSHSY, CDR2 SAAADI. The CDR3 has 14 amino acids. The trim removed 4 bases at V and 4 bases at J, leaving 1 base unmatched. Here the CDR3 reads CASSGLAGPDTQYF. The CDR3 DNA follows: TGCGCCAGCAGTGGACTAGCGGGGCCAGATACGCAGTATTTT.

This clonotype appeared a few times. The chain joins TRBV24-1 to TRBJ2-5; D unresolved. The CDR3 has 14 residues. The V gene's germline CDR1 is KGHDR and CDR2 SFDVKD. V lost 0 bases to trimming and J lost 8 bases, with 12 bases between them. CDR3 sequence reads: CATSDLWAGGTQYF. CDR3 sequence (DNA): TGTGCCACCAGTGATTTGTGGGCAGGTGGAACCCAGTACTTC.